The 27 T cell receptor beta chains given below trace back to one sample, sequenced in a study of human thymus T cells. The protocol was immunoSEQ multiplex PCR, while the TCRdb copy is restricted to in-frame clones and leaves out a portion. This sample has some 46,000 clones; 85% to 95% occur once, and the top ten carry more than 0.1%. Sequenced: blood. These receptors all come from a boy younger than two with a congenital heart defect but otherwise immunologically healthy.

This clone was observed once. The chain uses TRBV7-9 and TRBJ1-2, with TRBD1 matching over 8 bases. CDR3 length equals 13 residues. Germline V gene sequence: CDR1 SEHNR, CDR2 FQNEAQ (reference sequence). Germline trimming cut 8 bases from V and 8 bases from J; bases unmatched to any gene: 10. Written as DNA, the CDR3 is TGTGCCAGCGGGCCTCCGGACAGGGACGGCTACACCTTC. This codes for CASGPPDRDGYTF.

The chain links TRBV19 to TRBJ1-1; TRBD1 is a possible D gene (6 bases). The CDR3 runs to 15 residues. Trimming removed 3 bases at V and 0 bases at J, with 11 bases between. The germline gives CDR1 LNHDA, CDR2 SQIVND (reference sequence). CDR3 sequence reads: CASSIRGHMNTEAFF. The CDR3 DNA follows: TGTGCCAGTAGTATCAGGGGCCATATGAACACTGAAGCTTTCTTT.

This chain connects TRBV11-1 to TRBJ2-3; D might be TRBD2 (6 bases). Germline assignment: CDR1 SGHAT and CDR2 FQDESV (reference sequence). The CDR3 loop spans 16 amino acids. V lost 4 bases to trimming and J lost 7 bases, with 21 bases between them. The DNA for the CDR3 is TGTGCCAGCAGCTCCCGAGCCCGAGGAGGGGTCTATACGCAGTATTTT. This sequence encodes CASSSRARGGVYTQYF.

The rearrangement uses TRBV4-2 and TRBJ2-5; 7 nucleotides line up with TRBD2. CDR3 length: 15 amino acids. Germline assignment: CDR1 LGHNA and CDR2 YNFKEQ. V gave up 1 base and J gave up 4 bases; unmatched junction bases: 6. Here the CDR3 DNA reads TGTGCCAGCAGCCAAGTGTCTAGCGGTCCAGAGACCCAGTACTTC. Translated, it gives CASSQVSSGPETQYF.

This clone was detected only once. The chain joins TRBV2 to TRBJ1-1; 9 positions match TRBD1. The V gene end was trimmed by 3 bases and the J gene end by 1 base; junction bases not matched to a gene: 9. CDR3 length: 17 amino acids. Germline V gives CDR1 SNHLY, CDR2 FYNNEI. This chain's CDR3 is CASSDYFNRGRNTEAFF. The DNA of the CDR3 is TGTGCCAGCAGTGACTACTTCAACAGGGGGCGGAACACTGAAGCTTTCTTT.

The chain recombines TRBV5-1 with TRBJ2-3; D may be TRBD1 (6 bases). The CDR3 is 12 residues long. Trimming pared 6 bases from V and 6 bases from J, leaving 11 bases between. Germline V gene data show CDR1 as SGHRS and CDR2 as YFSETQ. CDR3: CASTRRGDTQYF. The CDR3 bases are TGCGCCAGCACACGAAGGGGGGATACGCAGTATTTT.

The rearrangement uses TRBV5-1 and TRBJ2-2; the match to TRBD1 covers 7 bases. The J segment lost 6 bases and the V segment lost 2 bases, leaving 7 bases of the junction unmatched. Germline-derived CDR1 and CDR2 are SGHRS and YFSETQ. The CDR3 length is 15 residues. The CDR3 loop is CASSFHRGMAGELFF. The CDR3, as DNA: TGCGCCAGCAGCTTTCACAGGGGAATGGCCGGGGAGCTGTTTTTT.

This clone was seen once. V is TRBV7-2 and J is TRBJ2-2; D not certain. Trimming stripped 2 bases from V and 2 bases from J, with 15 bases between. CDR3 length equals 17 residues. From germline, CDR1 is SGHTA and CDR2 FQGNSA. CDR3 bases: TGTGCCAGCAGCTTAAGTGTCTCCCGTACTAACACCGGGGAGCTGTTTTTT. Translating it yields CASSLSVSRTNTGELFF.

The chain employs TRBV7-2 and TRBJ2-1; 10 nucleotides match TRBD2. V shed 5 bases, J shed 0 bases, and the junction held 1 base outside the gene matches. There are 15 residues in the CDR3. Germline lookup yields CDR1 SGHTA and CDR2 FQGNSA. The CDR3 DNA reads as TGTGCCAGCAGCCGACTAGCGGGCTCCTACAATGAGCAGTTCTTC. It specifies CASSRLAGSYNEQFF.

The CDR3 sequence: CASSHPGQGMDTQYF. In nucleotides, the CDR3 is TGCGCCAGCAGCCACCCGGGACAGGGGATGGATACGCAGTATTTT. V is TRBV4-1 and J is TRBJ2-3; 10 nucleotides align to TRBD1. The germline V gene encodes CDR1 MGHRA and CDR2 YSYEKL. This CDR3 spans 15 amino acids. Germline trimming cut 3 bases from V and 6 bases from J; bases unmatched to any gene: 6.

This clone was seen just once. The chain recombines TRBV27 with TRBJ1-1; perhaps TRBD1 as D (5 bases). CDR1 and CDR2 (germline): MNHEY, SMNVEV (reference sequence). The CDR3 is made up of 13 amino acids. Trimming removed 0 bases from V and 4 bases from J, with 6 bases in between. The CDR3 sequence is CASSLSQGTEAFF. The DNA of the CDR3 is TGTGCCAGCAGTTTATCGCAGGGCACTGAAGCTTTCTTT.

V is TRBV9 and J is TRBJ2-3; 14 bases line up with TRBD2. The V gene's germline CDR1 is SGDLS and CDR2 YYNGEE. Trimming took 2 bases from V and 3 from J; bases not matched to a gene: 2. This CDR3 is 16 amino acids long. The CDR3 here is CASSVRLAGGTDTQYF. CDR3 bases: TGTGCCAGCAGCGTCCGACTAGCGGGGGGGACAGATACGCAGTATTTT.

The chain combines TRBV5-1 with TRBJ2-7; a possible D gene is TRBD1 (6 bases). The CDR3 runs to 13 residues. Between the trimmed V and J ends, which lost 2 bases and 3 bases, there was a span of 9 bases. Germline V gene sequence: CDR1 SGHRS, CDR2 YFSETQ. CDR3 in amino acids: CASSFTGFYEQYF. The CDR3 region has the DNA TGCGCCAGCAGCTTCACAGGGTTCTACGAGCAGTACTTC.

The V call is TRBV18, the J call TRBJ1-2; D remains ambiguous. CDR3 length: 15 residues. Germline values: CDR1 KGHSH, CDR2 LQKENI. With 0 bases removed from V and 1 base from J, the gap between germline ends came to 9 bases. The CDR3 spells CASSPPAGFNYGYTF. The DNA for the CDR3 is TGTGCCAGCTCACCACCGGCCGGGTTTAACTATGGCTACACCTTC.

J is TRBJ2-7 and V is TRBV7-2, with 7 positions matching TRBD1. Looked up from germline, CDR1 is SGHTA and CDR2 is FQGNSA. The ends lost 5 bases at V and 3 bases at J; junction bases unmatched: 13. CDR3 length: 16 amino acids. The CDR3 here is CASSLAGGRQGYEQYF. CDR3 nucleotides: TGTGCCAGCAGCCTCGCTGGGGGCAGACAGGGCTACGAGCAGTACTTC.

The chain is built from TRBV28 and TRBJ1-2; TRBD1 agrees at 8 bases. CDR1 and CDR2 (germline): MDHEN, SYDVKM. Germline trimming cut 5 bases from V and 5 bases from J; bases unmatched to any gene: 10. The CDR3 extends over 15 amino acids. CDR3 DNA: TGTGCCAGCAGTCCGTACCGGGACAGGAAATATGGCTACACCTTC. Translated: CASSPYRDRKYGYTF.

V and J are TRBV2 and TRBJ1-1; D may be TRBD1 (6 bases). Trimming took off 4 bases at V and 1 base at J, with 16 bases between the two ends. The CDR3 has 16 residues. Germline loops: CDR1 SNHLY, CDR2 FYNNEI. CDR3 region: CASSGDTSDWNTEAFF. CDR3 nucleotides: TGTGCCAGCAGTGGGGACACTTCTGATTGGAACACTGAAGCTTTCTTT. Full variable domain (rest looked up from reference TRBV2 and TRBJ1-1): EPEVTQTPSHQVTQMGQEVILRCVPISNHLYFYWYRQILGQKVEFLVSFYNNEISEKSEIFDDQFSVERPDGSNFTLKIRSTKLEDSAMYFCASSGDTSDWNTEAFFGQGTRLTVV.

This sequence joins TRBV28 and TRBJ2-4, with D possibly being TRBD2 (5 bases). V was pared by 6 bases and J by 9 bases, with 15 bases between. Germline lookup yields CDR1 MDHEN and CDR2 SYDVKM. The CDR3 runs 13 residues. This chain's CDR3 is CASSSSGSGIQYF. CDR3 nucleotides: TGTGCCAGCAGCTCCTCGGGCAGCGGCATTCAGTACTTC.

This clone was observed a handful of times. This chain joins TRBV5-4 and TRBJ1-2; 7 nucleotides agree with TRBD1. CDR3 size: 13 residues. Germline V gene sequence: CDR1 SGHNT, CDR2 YYREEE (reference sequence). V shed 5 bases, J shed 4 bases, and the junction held 5 bases outside the gene matches. The CDR3, as DNA: TGTGCCAGCAGTCCAGGGGGAGGCTATGGCTACACCTTC. Amino acid sequence: CASSPGGGYGYTF.

CDR3 in amino acids: CASIPSSNFGTGETQYF. In DNA form, the CDR3 reads TGCGCCAGCATTCCCTCCTCGAATTTCGGGACAGGAGAGACCCAGTACTTC. The chain carries TRBV5-1 and TRBJ2-5; 8 bases map to TRBD1. The CDR3 length is 17 residues. V lost 6 bases and J lost 4; bases outside the gene matches: 17. Germline CDR1 reads SGHRS; CDR2 reads YFSETQ.

The chain combines TRBV27 with TRBJ2-5, with D perhaps TRBD1 (6 bases). The CDR3 extends over 15 amino acids. Per germline, CDR1 MNHEY and CDR2 SMNVEV (reference sequence). Trimming shortened V by 4 bases and J by 5 bases, and 17 bases separated the two germline ends. The CDR3 region is CASSSLQGPGETQYF. DNA of the CDR3: TGTGCCAGCAGTTCGTTACAGGGCCCCGGGGAGACCCAGTACTTC.

The chain combines TRBV7-8 with TRBJ2-1, with a possible D match to TRBD2 (6 bases). CDR1 is SGHVS, CDR2 FQNEAQ, per germline. V lost 1 base and J 0 bases, leaving 7 bases between the germline ends. This CDR3 contains 15 residues. In nucleotides, the CDR3 is TGTGCCAGCAGCTTAGGACTAGTCTCCTACAATGAGCAGTTCTTC. Residues: CASSLGLVSYNEQFF. The full variable domain, rest sourced from reference TRBV7-8 and TRBJ2-1, is GAGVSQSPRYKVAKRGQDVALRCDPISGHVSLFWYQQALGQGPEFLTYFQNEAQLDKSGLPSDRFFAERPEGSVSTLKIQRTQQEDSAVYLCASSLGLVSYNEQFFGPGTRLTVL.

A few counts support this clone. The J gene is TRBJ1-2, the V gene TRBV7-8; 10 positions agree with TRBD1. Losses at the gene ends were 5 bases for V and 7 bases for J; bases not matched to a gene: 4. The germline gives CDR1 SGHVS, CDR2 FQNEAQ. The CDR3 has 13 amino acids. The CDR3 DNA reads as TGTGCCAGCAGCAGACAGGGGGCAGGTGGCTACACCTTC. Protein: CASSRQGAGGYTF. Complete variable domain (other parts from reference TRBV7-8 and TRBJ1-2): GAGVSQSPRYKVAKRGQDVALRCDPISGHVSLFWYQQALGQGPEFLTYFQNEAQLDKSGLPSDRFFAERPEGSVSTLKIQRTQQEDSAVYLCASSRQGAGGYTFGSGTRLTVV.

CDR3 protein: CASSLAGTGGSGELFF. The CDR3 DNA follows: TGTGCCAGCAGCTTAGCGGGGACAGGGGGCTCCGGGGAGCTGTTTTTT. This chain joins TRBV7-2 and TRBJ2-2; 12 bases line up with TRBD1. CDR3 size: 16 residues. V was clipped by 0 bases and J by 6 bases; unmatched bases: 2. Per germline, CDR1 SGHTA and CDR2 FQGNSA.

The chain has TRBV11-2 and TRBJ2-7; 7 bases are a match to TRBD2. The CDR3 loop spans 14 amino acids. Unmatched junction bases numbered 10, after V lost 4 bases and J lost 7 bases. The germline V gene has CDR1 SGHAT and CDR2 FQNNGV. CDR3 protein: CASSSPGLSGEQYF. CDR3 nucleotide sequence: TGTGCCAGCAGCTCGCCGGGACTATCGGGAGAGCAGTACTTC.

CDR3 sequence reads: CASSGRAWGDGYTF. The CDR3 DNA is TGTGCCAGCAGCGGGAGAGCTTGGGGCGATGGCTACACCTTC. The chain links TRBV7-9 to TRBJ1-2; D is possibly TRBD1 (5 bases). The V end was cut by 5 bases, the J end by 6 bases, with 16 bases between. The CDR3 sequence is 14 residues long. CDR1 and CDR2 from the germline V gene are SEHNR and FQNEAQ (reference sequence). The variable domain in full, with the rest retrieved from reference TRBV7-9 and TRBJ1-2, is DTGVSQNPRHKITKRGQNVTFRCDPISEHNRLYWYRQTLGQGPEFLTYFQNEAQLEKSRLLSDRFSAERPKGSFSTLEIQRTEQGDSAMYLCASSGRAWGDGYTFGSGTRLTVV.

V is TRBV6-6 and J is TRBJ2-1; TRBD1 matches 7 bases. Germline loops: CDR1 MNHNY, CDR2 SVGAGI (reference sequence). V was pared by 2 bases and J by 6 bases, with 1 base of the junction left unmatched. This CDR3 is 13 amino acids long. CDR3 residues: CASSYDRANEQFF. CDR3 sequence (DNA): TGTGCCAGCAGTTACGACAGGGCCAATGAGCAGTTCTTC.